The 17 T cell receptor beta chains below come from one sample, sequenced in a study of T cell changes during pregnancy in multiple sclerosis. Clones were read by immunoSEQ multiplex PCR, and TCRdb kept only the in-frame ones, dropping some. Here the sample spans tens of thousands of clones, about 92% being singletons. Sequencing used peripheral blood, obtained in the third trimester of pregnancy. The origin of the receptors is a female donor in good health, enrolled as a control in a pregnancy study.

This clone appeared a few times. This chain uses TRBV4-3 with TRBJ1-1, with a weak D call TRBD1 (5 bases). The CDR3 covers 15 residues. Germline-derived CDR1 and CDR2 are LGHNA and YSLEER. V was cut by 6 bases and J by 1 base, with 15 bases left in between. The CDR3 protein is CASSKAHGGNTEAFF. CDR3 nucleotides: TGCGCCAGCAGTAAGGCTCACGGGGGGAACACTGAAGCTTTCTTT.

V and J are TRBV5-1 and TRBJ1-2; weak D call: TRBD1 (6 bases). CDR3 size: 15 residues. Per the germline V gene, CDR1 is SGHRS and CDR2 is YFSETQ. V lost 7 bases, J lost 4 bases, and 20 bases lay in between. CDR3 protein: CASGQLNKDGYGYTF. The CDR3 bases are TGCGCCAGCGGACAGCTCAACAAAGACGGCTATGGCTACACCTTC.

This chain joins TRBV30 and TRBJ2-1; TRBD1 matches at 9 bases. The CDR3 contains 17 residues. The ends lost 2 bases at V and 8 bases at J; junction bases unmatched: 16. CDR1 is GTSNPN, CDR2 SVGIG, per germline (reference sequence). CDR3 sequence (DNA): TGTGCCTGGAGTCCCCCCGGGACAGGGTATATTGAGGATGAGCAGTTCTTC. This encodes CAWSPPGTGYIEDEQFF. The whole variable domain, remainder taken from reference TRBV30 and TRBJ2-1, is SQTIHQWPATLVQPVGSPLSLECTVEGTSNPNLYWYRQAAGRGLQLLFYSVGIGQISSEVPQNLSASRPQDRQFILSSKKLLLSDSGFYLCAWSPPGTGYIEDEQFFGPGTRLTVL.

The chain joins TRBV27 to TRBJ1-1; 7 nucleotides align to TRBD1. V shed 5 bases and J 1 base; nucleotides not matched to a gene: 4. The germline CDR1 and CDR2 sequences are MNHEY and SMNVEV (reference sequence). CDR3 length equals 14 residues. The CDR3: CASSPGGPNTEAFF. In nucleotides, the CDR3 is TGTGCCAGCAGTCCAGGGGGGCCGAACACTGAAGCTTTCTTT.

The genes are TRBV6-6 and TRBJ2-7; TRBD2 agrees at 14 bases. The ends lost 6 bases at V and 6 bases at J; junction bases unmatched: 4. CDR1 and CDR2 (germline): MNHNY, SVGAGI (reference sequence). The CDR3 covers 14 residues. The CDR3 spells CASRPGLAGGEQYF. The CDR3 nucleotides read TGTGCCAGCAGACCTGGACTAGCGGGGGGCGAGCAGTACTTC.

The rearrangement uses TRBV7-9 and TRBJ2-2; 10 nucleotides align to TRBD1. Germline trimming cut 4 bases from V and 6 bases from J; bases unmatched to any gene: 8. The germline V gene encodes CDR1 SEHNR and CDR2 FQNEAQ (reference sequence). This CDR3 has 16 amino acids. The CDR3 is CASSSRDRGQSGELFF. The CDR3 nucleotides are TGTGCCAGCAGCTCCCGGGACAGGGGTCAGTCCGGGGAGCTGTTTTTT. The full variable domain, completed using reference TRBV7-9 and TRBJ2-2, is DTGVSQNPRHKITKRGQNVTFRCDPISEHNRLYWYRQTLGQGPEFLTYFQNEAQLEKSRLLSDRFSAERPKGSFSTLEIQRTEQGDSAMYLCASSSRDRGQSGELFFGEGSRLTVL.

This chain links TRBV11-3 with TRBJ2-1, with D tentatively TRBD1 (6 bases). The CDR3 extends over 14 amino acids. CDR1 is SGHNT, CDR2 YENEEA, per germline. Trimming shortened V by 8 bases and J by 7 bases, and 18 bases separated the two germline ends. The CDR3 DNA reads as TGTGCCAGCTCGAAGCAGGGGTATCAAAATGAGCAGTTCTTC. Translation gives CASSKQGYQNEQFF.

The chain employs TRBV6-6 and TRBJ2-5, with TRBD2 matching over 8 bases. Germline lookup yields CDR1 MNHNY and CDR2 SVGAGI (reference sequence). This CDR3 comprises 15 residues. The V segment lost 2 bases and the J segment 5 bases; nucleotides outside the gene matches: 7. The CDR3 here is CASSYTLGGAETQYF. CDR3 in DNA: TGTGCCAGCAGTTACACACTCGGGGGGGCGGAGACCCAGTACTTC.

This clone was observed once. The V and J genes are TRBV28 and TRBJ1-1; perhaps TRBD1 as D (5 bases). The length of the CDR3 is 13 residues. Trimming left V 11 bases short and J 0 bases short, with 13 bases between. CDR1 and CDR2 from the germline V gene are MDHEN and SYDVKM. CDR3 DNA: TGTGCCGGGGCAAATTTGATGAACACTGAAGCTTTCTTT. Translating it yields CAGANLMNTEAFF.

This chain joins TRBV7-9 and TRBJ2-7; TRBD1 might be the D (6 bases). V lost 8 bases and J lost 4, with 27 bases in between. Germline V lookup: CDR1 SEHNR, CDR2 FQNEAQ (reference sequence). The CDR3 totals 17 residues. The CDR3 nucleotides are TGTGCCAGCGGGGGCCGAGGGGCTAGGAAGCCTCCTTACGAGCAGTACTTC. This codes for CASGGRGARKPPYEQYF.

The chain recombines TRBV5-1 with TRBJ1-1; 8 bases line up with TRBD1. In germline, CDR1 is SGHRS, CDR2 YFSETQ. This CDR3 spans 14 amino acids. V dropped 4 bases and J dropped 5; count of bases not matched to a gene: 7. CDR3 region: CASSGQGARTEAFF. CDR3 DNA sequence: TGCGCCAGCAGCGGGCAGGGGGCGCGGACTGAAGCTTTCTTT. Full variable domain (remainder filled in from reference TRBV5-1 and TRBJ1-1): KAGVTQTPRYLIKTRGQQVTLSCSPISGHRSVSWYQQTPGQGLQFLFEYFSETQRNKGNFPGRFSGRQFSNSRSEMNVSTLELGDSALYLCASSGQGARTEAFFGQGTRLTVV.

This sequence joins TRBV6-1 and TRBJ1-2; D is undetermined. Germline-derived CDR1 and CDR2 are MNHNS and SASEGT. V lost 7 bases, J lost 5 bases, and 11 bases lay in between. The CDR3 length is 12 residues. In nucleotides, the CDR3 is TGTGCCAGCACCTCCTCGGGGTATGGCTACACCTTC. It is translated as CASTSSGYGYTF.

The chain is built from TRBV23-1 and TRBJ2-7, with 7 bases identical to TRBD1. TRBV23-1 is known as an ORF, though its function is uncertain. Trimming at V came to 0 bases and at J to 3 bases, leaving 11 bases not matched to a gene. The CDR3 loop spans 17 amino acids. The CDR3, as DNA: TGCGCCAGCAGTCAATCAGTAGCGTCGGGACAGTTCTACGAGCAGTACTTC. Translated, it gives CASSQSVASGQFYEQYF.

CDR3 amino acids: CASSRGTTAYEQYF. The DNA of the CDR3 is TGTGCCAGCAGCCGGGGGACCACGGCCTACGAGCAGTACTTC. The rearrangement links TRBV5-4 to TRBJ2-7; possibly TRBD2 for D (6 bases). The CDR3 consists of 14 residues. Germline V gene lookup returns CDR1 SGHNT and CDR2 YYREEE (reference sequence). V was cut by 4 bases and J by 2 bases, with 13 bases left in between.

The chain has TRBV7-9 and TRBJ1-4; 11 bases align to TRBD1. The germline V gene encodes CDR1 SEHNR and CDR2 FQNEAQ (reference sequence). Trimming at V came to 0 bases and at J to 0 bases, leaving 3 bases not matched to a gene. The CDR3 totals 18 residues. In DNA, the CDR3 is TGTGCCAGCAGCTTAGCCCCGGGACAGGGGGCAACTAATGAAAAACTGTTTTTT. Amino acids: CASSLAPGQGATNEKLFF.

This clone was detected once. The chain links TRBV9 to TRBJ2-1; 8 nucleotides align to TRBD1. The CDR3 runs 17 residues. Germline lookup yields CDR1 SGDLS and CDR2 YYNGEE. V was clipped by 0 bases and J by 2 bases; unmatched bases: 7. CDR3 protein: CASSVALDRVAYNEQFF. As DNA, the CDR3 is TGTGCCAGCAGCGTAGCTCTGGACAGGGTTGCCTACAATGAGCAGTTCTTC.

This clone was detected a few times. The rearrangement joins TRBV5-1 to TRBJ1-2; 11 bases map to TRBD1. Germline CDR1 and CDR2: SGHRS and YFSETQ. The V gene end was trimmed by 0 bases and the J gene end by 6 bases; junction bases not matched to a gene: 7. The CDR3 is made up of 16 amino acids. In DNA form, the CDR3 reads TGCGCCAGCAGCTTGGGAACCGGGACAGGGGGTGATGGCTACACCTTC. It translates to CASSLGTGTGGDGYTF.